The 27 T cell receptor beta chains reported below all come from one sample, sequenced in a study of blood T cell repertoires in COVID-19. Sequencing was performed with immunoSEQ multiplex PCR; in TCRdb, only in-frame clones are kept and a portion is missing. The sample holds roughly 240,000 clones, around 88% seen once. Material: peripheral blood. These receptors all stem from a woman aged 25-40 years who had recovered from COVID-19.

CDR3 DNA sequence: TGTGCCATCAGTGAGGTGACAGGGGGCACCGGGGAGCTGTTTTTT. This codes for CAISEVTGGTGELFF. V is TRBV10-3 and J is TRBJ2-2; the match to TRBD1 covers 9 bases. The CDR3 loop spans 15 amino acids. The germline V gene has CDR1 ENHRY and CDR2 SYGVKD. Losses at the gene ends were 2 bases for V and 4 bases for J; bases not matched to a gene: 2.

The chain recombines TRBV4-2 with TRBJ2-2; the match to TRBD2 covers 11 bases. Germline CDR1 and CDR2: LGHNA and YNFKEQ. The CDR3 is 17 residues long. V shed 6 bases and J 4 bases; nucleotides not matched to a gene: 10. In nucleotides, the CDR3 is TGTGCCAGCAGTCCCGGGGTAGCGGGGGGGAGCACCGGGGAGCTGTTTTTT. Protein product: CASSPGVAGGSTGELFF.

The chain has TRBV7-9 and TRBJ2-2; maybe TRBD1 (6 bases). This CDR3 region has 12 residues. Germline CDR1 reads SEHNR; CDR2 reads FQNEAQ (reference sequence). V was shortened by 6 bases and J by 7 bases, with 9 bases between the two germline ends. CDR3 sequence reads: CASSRGGGELFF. The CDR3, as DNA: TGTGCCAGCAGTCGAGGGGGCGGGGAGCTGTTTTTT.

The chain uses TRBV2 and TRBJ1-1, with 8 nucleotides matching TRBD1. This CDR3 has 16 residues. V shed 5 bases and J 1 base; nucleotides not matched to a gene: 9. From germline, CDR1 is SNHLY and CDR2 FYNNEI. The CDR3 DNA is TGTGCCAGCAGTCCCCTCTGGACAGGGACGAACACTGAAGCTTTCTTT. This sequence encodes CASSPLWTGTNTEAFF.

This chain connects TRBV27 to TRBJ2-7; 10 positions agree with TRBD1. This CDR3 comprises 17 residues. V gave up 9 bases and J gave up 2 bases; unmatched junction bases: 16. Germline CDR1 MNHEY, CDR2 SMNVEV (reference sequence). DNA for the CDR3: TGTGCCAGTCAAGTTACCCCTCGACAGGGGGCCCCCTACGAGCAGTACTTC. This translates into CASQVTPRQGAPYEQYF.

The chain has TRBV19 and TRBJ2-6; D perhaps matches TRBD2 (6 bases). Germline CDR1 reads LNHDA; CDR2 reads SQIVND (reference sequence). V lost 8 bases to trimming and J lost 12 bases, with 14 bases between them. This CDR3 has 12 amino acids. CDR3 sequence: CASRSRGFVLTF. The CDR3 DNA is TGTGCCAGTCGATCTCGGGGGTTCGTCCTGACTTTC.

The chain uses TRBV9 and TRBJ2-7, with 7 bases fitting TRBD2. The CDR3 contains 15 residues. Trimming took 4 bases from V and 4 from J; bases not matched to a gene: 11. The germline V gene has CDR1 SGDLS and CDR2 YYNGEE. DNA for the CDR3: TGTGCCAGCAGCCTAGGAGCTAGCGGAGATTACGAGCAGTACTTC. Protein sequence: CASSLGASGDYEQYF. Full variable domain (missing parts from reference TRBV9 and TRBJ2-7): DSGVTQTPKHLITATGQRVTLRCSPRSGDLSVYWYQQSLDQGLQFLIQYYNGEERAKGNILERFSAQQFPDLHSELNLSSLELGDSALYFCASSLGASGDYEQYFGPGTRLTVT.

J is TRBJ1-3 and V is TRBV7-3, with 8 bases aligning to TRBD1. Trimming removed 5 bases from V and 4 bases from J; junction bases left unmatched: 7. The CDR3 consists of 15 residues. Germline V gene sequence: CDR1 SGHTA, CDR2 FQGTGA. The CDR3 is CASSPLRQGGNTIYF. In DNA, the CDR3 is TGTGCCAGCAGCCCGCTCCGACAGGGGGGAAACACCATATATTTT.

The chain recombines TRBV3-1 (or the pseudogene TRBV3-2) with TRBJ2-1; D is unclear. The CDR3 runs 14 residues. The V gene's germline CDR1 is LGHDT and CDR2 YNNKEL (reference sequence). Trimming pared 1 base from V and 15 bases from J, leaving 19 bases between. CDR3: CASSQATDQPQLFF. The CDR3 DNA follows: TGTGCCAGCAGCCAAGCAACAGACCAACCACAGCTGTTCTTC.

CDR3 nucleotide sequence: TGTGCCAGTAGTATCGGTTCTAGCGGGGACGAGCAGTACTTC. It codes for CASSIGSSGDEQYF. The gene calls are TRBV19 and TRBJ2-7, with TRBD2 identical over 9 bases. The CDR3 spans 14 residues. Trimming removed 3 bases from V and 5 bases from J; junction bases left unmatched: 5. Germline assignment: CDR1 LNHDA and CDR2 SQIVND (reference sequence).

This clone was observed a few times. This rearrangement joins TRBV7-2 to TRBJ1-2; unclear D gene. This CDR3 has 15 residues. The V gene's germline CDR1 is SGHTA and CDR2 FQGNSA. V gave up 5 bases and J gave up 4 bases, with 17 bases separating them. The CDR3 nucleotides are TGTGCCAGCAGCCCGACCCTGACACAAATCTATGGCTACACCTTC. This encodes CASSPTLTQIYGYTF.

CDR3 region: CASSPLREAEQYF. DNA for the CDR3: TGTGCCAGCAGCCCCCTCAGGGAAGCCGAGCAGTACTTC. This chain connects TRBV13 to TRBJ2-7; a weak D match, TRBD1 (5 bases). The CDR3 is made up of 13 amino acids. CDR1 is PRHDT, CDR2 FYEKMQ, per germline (reference sequence). Trimming removed 5 bases from V and 6 bases from J, with 14 bases in between.

The chain recombines TRBV5-4 with TRBJ1-1; 12 bases align to TRBD1. After removal of 2 bases from V and 3 bases from J, the junction contained 8 bases not matched to a gene. The CDR3 is 17 amino acids. Germline assignment: CDR1 SGHNT and CDR2 YYREEE (reference sequence). CDR3 bases: TGTGCCAGCAGCTTCCCGGGGACAGGGGGCAGGGACACTGAAGCTTTCTTT. Translation gives CASSFPGTGGRDTEAFF. Full variable domain (remainder filled in from reference TRBV5-4 and TRBJ1-1): ETGVTQSPTHLIKTRGQQVTLRCSSQSGHNTVSWYQQALGQGPQFIFQYYREEENGRGNFPPRFSGLQFPNYSSELNVNALELDDSALYLCASSFPGTGGRDTEAFFGQGTRLTVV.

This clone was seen more than once but under ten times. V usage is TRBV6-2 or TRBV6-3 and J usage is TRBJ1-2, with 7 nucleotides matching TRBD1. Losses at the gene ends were 7 bases for V and 4 bases for J; bases not matched to a gene: 12. Germline CDR1 MNHEY, CDR2 SVGEGT. This CDR3 contains 15 residues. CDR3 region: CASIPGEGGSYGYTF. The CDR3 DNA reads TGTGCCAGCATCCCCGGCGAAGGGGGCTCCTATGGCTACACCTTC.

The J gene is TRBJ1-2, the V gene TRBV6-5; TRBD1 is a possible D gene (5 bases). The CDR3 sequence is 15 residues long. V dropped 0 bases and J dropped 8 bases, with 16 bases sitting between them. Germline-derived CDR1 and CDR2 are MNHEY and SVGAGI. This CDR3 is CASSYSSSGVGGYTF. The DNA for the CDR3 is TGTGCCAGCAGTTACTCGTCTTCGGGGGTAGGCGGCTACACCTTC.

The rearrangement joins TRBV6-5 to TRBJ1-1, with D unresolved. CDR3 size: 13 residues. The V end lost 7 bases, the J end lost 7 bases, and 16 bases lay between the germline ends. Germline CDR1 is MNHEY and CDR2 is SVGAGI. The CDR3 nucleotides read TGTGCCAGCACTAAGGCCGTCTCGGGTGAAGCTTTCTTT. Translating gives CASTKAVSGEAFF.

V gene TRBV3-1 (or the pseudogene TRBV3-2) combines with J gene TRBJ2-2, with D tentatively TRBD2 (5 bases). Germline-derived CDR1 and CDR2 are LGHDT and YNNKEL (reference sequence). The V end lost 0 bases, the J end lost 6 bases, and 8 bases lay between the germline ends. The CDR3 runs to 14 residues. The CDR3 sequence is CASSQDLASGELFF. DNA for the CDR3: TGTGCCAGCAGCCAAGATCTAGCCTCCGGGGAGCTGTTTTTT.

The V and J genes are TRBV5-6 and TRBJ2-7; D might be TRBD1 (6 bases). The CDR3 loop spans 13 amino acids. Germline CDR1 is SGHDT and CDR2 is YYEEEE. The ends were cut back, 1 base at V and 4 bases at J, with 9 bases in the middle. The CDR3 sequence: CASSLTTGYEQYF. In nucleotides, the CDR3 is TGTGCCAGCAGCTTGACAACAGGGTACGAGCAGTACTTC.

The chain combines TRBV2 with TRBJ2-5, with 8 bases fitting TRBD2. Trimming took 5 bases from V and 5 from J; bases not matched to a gene: 7. CDR1 is SNHLY, CDR2 FYNNEI, per germline. The CDR3 runs to 14 residues. The CDR3 DNA reads TGTGCCAGCAGTTCGGGGGGGACCTGGGAGACCCAGTACTTC. This codes for CASSSGGTWETQYF.

J is TRBJ2-1 and V is TRBV5-1; 8 nucleotides agree with TRBD1. CDR1 is SGHRS, CDR2 YFSETQ, per germline. V gave up 4 bases and J gave up 2 bases; unmatched junction bases: 5. This CDR3 has 15 residues. The CDR3: CASSTSGGAYNEQFF. CDR3 nucleotide sequence: TGCGCCAGCAGCACCTCAGGGGGCGCCTACAATGAGCAGTTCTTC. Variable domain in full (rest from reference TRBV5-1 and TRBJ2-1): KAGVTQTPRYLIKTRGQQVTLSCSPISGHRSVSWYQQTPGQGLQFLFEYFSETQRNKGNFPGRFSGRQFSNSRSEMNVSTLELGDSALYLCASSTSGGAYNEQFFGPGTRLTVL.

The rearrangement uses TRBV18 and TRBJ1-4; 7 bases are shared with TRBD1. The V gene's germline CDR1 is KGHSH and CDR2 LQKENI. The trim removed 5 bases at V and 0 bases at J, leaving 6 bases unmatched. This CDR3 is 16 amino acids long. Here the CDR3 reads CASSTLGTATNEKLFF. The DNA for the CDR3 is TGTGCCAGCTCAACTTTGGGGACAGCAACTAATGAAAAACTGTTTTTT.

The rearrangement uses TRBV2 and TRBJ1-2, with D possibly being TRBD1 (5 bases). The CDR3 has 13 amino acids. CDR1 and CDR2 (germline): SNHLY, FYNNEI. The CDR3 DNA follows: TGTGCAAAAACAAAGGGGCCTAACTATGGCTACACCTTC. Protein product: CAKTKGPNYGYTF.

The rearrangement links TRBV2 to TRBJ1-1; D is possibly TRBD1 (5 bases). V lost 3 bases and J lost 0, with 11 bases in between. The CDR3 extends over 15 amino acids. Germline assignment: CDR1 SNHLY and CDR2 FYNNEI. Written as DNA, the CDR3 is TGTGCCAGCAGTGATGAGGGGAGGATGAACACTGAAGCTTTCTTT. Its translation: CASSDEGRMNTEAFF.

V usage is TRBV24-1 and J usage is TRBJ2-5, with 7 bases aligning to TRBD1. The J segment lost 4 bases and the V segment lost 4 bases, leaving 8 bases of the junction unmatched. The CDR3 is made up of 15 amino acids. The germline V gene encodes CDR1 KGHDR and CDR2 SFDVKD. Here the CDR3 DNA reads TGTGCCACCAGTGACAATACAGGGGCGGGAGAGACCCAGTACTTC. Encoded protein: CATSDNTGAGETQYF.

Here the CDR3 DNA reads TGTGCCAGTTCCCTTCTCACTGAAGCTTTCTTT. It codes for CASSLLTEAFF. The chain couples TRBV19 to TRBJ1-1; D not certain. Trimming shortened V by 8 bases and J by 4 bases, and 8 bases separated the two germline ends. In germline, CDR1 is LNHDA, CDR2 SQIVND (reference sequence). This CDR3 is 11 amino acids long.

The CDR3 protein is CASSADLGPNQPQHF. DNA for the CDR3: TGTGCCAGCAGCGCAGATCTTGGGCCGAATCAGCCCCAGCATTTT. The chain combines TRBV9 with TRBJ1-5; D is unresolved. Germline CDR1 reads SGDLS; CDR2 reads YYNGEE. The CDR3 is 15 residues long. The V and J ends lost 3 bases and 4 bases respectively, with 14 bases between them.

The rearrangement joins TRBV5-6 to TRBJ1-2, with unresolved D. From germline, CDR1 is SGHDT and CDR2 YYEEEE. V dropped 0 bases and J dropped 2 bases, with 8 bases sitting between them. The CDR3 loop spans 14 amino acids. The CDR3 DNA follows: TGTGCCAGCAGCTTGGCACGCACAAACTATGGCTACACCTTC. As protein: CASSLARTNYGYTF.